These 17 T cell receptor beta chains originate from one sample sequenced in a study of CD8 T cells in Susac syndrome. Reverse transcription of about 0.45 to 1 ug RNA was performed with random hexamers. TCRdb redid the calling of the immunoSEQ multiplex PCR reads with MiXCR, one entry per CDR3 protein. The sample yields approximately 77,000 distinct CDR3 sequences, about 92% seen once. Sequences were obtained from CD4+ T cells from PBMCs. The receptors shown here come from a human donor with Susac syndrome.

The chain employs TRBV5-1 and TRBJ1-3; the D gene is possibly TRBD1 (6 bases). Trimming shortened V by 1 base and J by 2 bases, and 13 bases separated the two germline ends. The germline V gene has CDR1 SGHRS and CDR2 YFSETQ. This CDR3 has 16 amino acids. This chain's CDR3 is CASSLPDSTAGNTIYF. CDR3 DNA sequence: TGCGCCAGCAGCTTGCCGGACAGCACTGCTGGAAACACCATATATTTT.

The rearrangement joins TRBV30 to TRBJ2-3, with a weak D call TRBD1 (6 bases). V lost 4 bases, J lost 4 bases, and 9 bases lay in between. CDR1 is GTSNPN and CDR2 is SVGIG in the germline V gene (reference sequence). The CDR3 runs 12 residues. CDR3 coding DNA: TGTGCCTGGAACAGGGTCCCAGATACGCAGTATTTT. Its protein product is CAWNRVPDTQYF. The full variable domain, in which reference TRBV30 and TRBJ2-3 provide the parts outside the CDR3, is SQTIHQWPATLVQPVGSPLSLECTVEGTSNPNLYWYRQAAGRGLQLLFYSVGIGQISSEVPQNLSASRPQDRQFILSSKKLLLSDSGFYLCAWNRVPDTQYFGPGTRLTVL.

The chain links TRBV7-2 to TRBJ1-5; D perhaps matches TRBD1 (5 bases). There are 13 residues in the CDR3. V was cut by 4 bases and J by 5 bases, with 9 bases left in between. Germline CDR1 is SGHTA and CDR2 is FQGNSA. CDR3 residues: CASSSEGDQPQHF. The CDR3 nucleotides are TGTGCCAGCAGCTCCGAAGGGGATCAGCCCCAGCATTTT.

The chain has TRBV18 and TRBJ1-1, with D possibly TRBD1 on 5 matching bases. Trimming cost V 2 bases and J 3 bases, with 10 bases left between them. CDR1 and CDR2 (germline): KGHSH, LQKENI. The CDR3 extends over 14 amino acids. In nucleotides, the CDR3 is TGTGCCAGCTCACCAAACACGGGGGACACTGAAGCTTTCTTT. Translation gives CASSPNTGDTEAFF.

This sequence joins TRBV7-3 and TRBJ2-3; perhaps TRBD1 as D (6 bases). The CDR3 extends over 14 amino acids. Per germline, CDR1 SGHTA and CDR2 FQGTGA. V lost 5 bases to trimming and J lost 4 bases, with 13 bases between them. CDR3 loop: CASSKDRKPDTQYF. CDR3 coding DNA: TGTGCCAGCAGCAAAGACAGGAAACCAGATACGCAGTATTTT. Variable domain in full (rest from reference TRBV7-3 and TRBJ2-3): GAGVSQTPSNKVTEKGKYVELRCDPISGHTALYWYRQSLGQGPEFLIYFQGTGAADDSGLPNDRFFAVRPEGSVSTLKIQRTERGDSAVYLCASSKDRKPDTQYFGPGTRLTVL.

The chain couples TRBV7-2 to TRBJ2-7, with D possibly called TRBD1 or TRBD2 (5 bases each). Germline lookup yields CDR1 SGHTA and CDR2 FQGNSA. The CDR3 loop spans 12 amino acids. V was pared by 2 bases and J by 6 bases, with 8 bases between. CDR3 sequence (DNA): TGTGCCAGCAGCTTAAGAGGGGTCGAGCAGTACTTC. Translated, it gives CASSLRGVEQYF.

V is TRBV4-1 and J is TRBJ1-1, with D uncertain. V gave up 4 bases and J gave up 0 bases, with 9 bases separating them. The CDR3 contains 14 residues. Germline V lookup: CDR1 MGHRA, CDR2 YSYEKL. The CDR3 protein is CASSLPTVNTEAFF. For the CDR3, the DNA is TGCGCCAGCAGCCTCCCCACGGTGAACACTGAAGCTTTCTTT.

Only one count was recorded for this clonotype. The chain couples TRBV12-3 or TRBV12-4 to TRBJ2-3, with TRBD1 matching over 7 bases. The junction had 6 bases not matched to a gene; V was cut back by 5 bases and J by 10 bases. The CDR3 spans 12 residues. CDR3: CASSGYQGAQYF. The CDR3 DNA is TGTGCCAGCAGTGGTTACCAGGGGGCGCAGTATTTT.

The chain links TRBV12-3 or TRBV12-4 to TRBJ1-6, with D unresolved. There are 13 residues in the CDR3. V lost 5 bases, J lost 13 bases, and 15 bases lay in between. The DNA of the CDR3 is TGTGCCAGCAGTCCCCAGAGCATAATTCCCCTCCACTTT. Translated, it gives CASSPQSIIPLHF.

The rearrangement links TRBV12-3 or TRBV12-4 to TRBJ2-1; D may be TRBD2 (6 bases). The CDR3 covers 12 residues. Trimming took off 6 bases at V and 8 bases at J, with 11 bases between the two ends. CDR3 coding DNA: TGTGCCAGCAGCTCGCGGGGTGATGAGCAGTTCTTC. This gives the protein CASSSRGDEQFF.

Here the CDR3 DNA reads TGTGCCAGCAGTGGAAGGGACAGAGAAGCTTTCTTT. As protein: CASSGRDREAFF. The chain joins TRBV25-1 to TRBJ1-1; the match to TRBD1 covers 7 bases. Losses at the gene ends were 4 bases for V and 8 bases for J; bases not matched to a gene: 4. The CDR3 extends over 12 amino acids. Looked up from germline, CDR1 is MGHDK and CDR2 is SYGVNS.

The CDR3 region is CSALRLVIDEQFF. The CDR3 bases are TGCAGTGCTCTCAGACTAGTCATCGATGAGCAGTTCTTC. The V call is TRBV20-1, the J call TRBJ2-1; D might be TRBD2 (6 bases). The CDR3 consists of 13 residues. V gave up 5 bases and J gave up 8 bases, with 16 bases separating them. Germline CDR1 DFQATT, CDR2 SNEGSKA (reference sequence).

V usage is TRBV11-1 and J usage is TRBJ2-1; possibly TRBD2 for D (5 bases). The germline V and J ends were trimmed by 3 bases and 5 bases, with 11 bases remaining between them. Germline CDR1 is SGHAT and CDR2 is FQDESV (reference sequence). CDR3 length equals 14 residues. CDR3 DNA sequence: TGTGCCAGCAGCTTCCAACTAGGAAACAATGAGCAGTTCTTC. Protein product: CASSFQLGNNEQFF.

CDR3 coding DNA: TGCAGTGCTAGCCCACAGGGAACCTATGGCTACACCTTC. This gives the protein CSASPQGTYGYTF. V is TRBV20-1 and J is TRBJ1-2; the D gene is possibly TRBD1 (6 bases). V was cut by 3 bases and J by 4 bases, with 12 bases left in between. The CDR3 runs 13 residues. The V gene's germline CDR1 is DFQATT and CDR2 SNEGSKA (reference sequence).

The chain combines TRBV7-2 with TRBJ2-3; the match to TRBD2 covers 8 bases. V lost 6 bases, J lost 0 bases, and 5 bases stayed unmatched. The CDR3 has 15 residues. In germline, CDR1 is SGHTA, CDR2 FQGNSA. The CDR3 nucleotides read TGTGCCAGCAGAACCGGGACTAGAAGCACAGATACGCAGTATTTT. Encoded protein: CASRTGTRSTDTQYF.

The DNA for the CDR3 is TGCAGTGCTAGAGTGGGACAGATGAACACTGAAGCTTTCTTT. Its protein product is CSARVGQMNTEAFF. V usage is TRBV20-1 and J usage is TRBJ1-1; 7 nucleotides agree with TRBD1. The CDR3 covers 14 residues. Per the germline V gene, CDR1 is DFQATT and CDR2 is SNEGSKA (reference sequence). V was clipped by 1 base and J by 0 bases; unmatched bases: 2.

The CDR3 loop reads CSAKLAGATPWGEQFF. The CDR3 nucleotides read TGCAGTGCTAAACTAGCGGGAGCGACGCCCTGGGGTGAGCAGTTCTTC. J is TRBJ2-1 and V is TRBV20-1, with 11 bases fitting TRBD2. Germline V CDR1 and CDR2: DFQATT, SNEGSKA (reference sequence). The ends lost 4 bases at V and 9 bases at J; junction bases unmatched: 14. The CDR3 runs 16 residues.